This paragraph covers one TCR beta chain sequence. Unique molecular identifiers were built into the TCRbeta library. TCRdb re-called the PCR reads with MiXCR, one entry per CDR3 protein. This table has about 600,000 distinct CDR3 sequences, roughly a tenth appearing once. The CDR3 has 16 residues. V was pared by 0 bases and J by 5 bases, with 4 bases of the junction left unmatched. Looked up from germline, CDR1 is MNHEY and CDR2 is SMNVEV (reference sequence). This sample stems from a study of T-cell reconstitution after alpha-beta-depleted transplantation in children. Sequenced here: PBMCs from the stem cell graft donor, sampled from the stem cell graft. The sequence was collected from a human donor who donated a stem cell graft to a child with acute myeloid leukemia. This sequence joins TRBV27 and TRBJ2-1; 10 bases map to TRBD2. The CDR3 loop is CASSLSPLAGNNEQFF. The CDR3 DNA follows: TGTGCCAGCAGTTTATCGCCACTAGCGGGAAACAATGAGCAGTTCTTC.